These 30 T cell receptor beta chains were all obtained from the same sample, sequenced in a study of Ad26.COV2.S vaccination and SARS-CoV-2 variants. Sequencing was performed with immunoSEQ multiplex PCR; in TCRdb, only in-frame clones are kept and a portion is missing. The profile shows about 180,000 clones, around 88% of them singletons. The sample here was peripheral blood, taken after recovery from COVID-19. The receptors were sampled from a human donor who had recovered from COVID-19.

CDR3 sequence: CASSPRLSGNTIYF. The CDR3 region has the DNA TGTGCCAGCAGTCCCAGACTTTCTGGAAACACCATATATTTT. This sequence joins TRBV9 and TRBJ1-3; D gene ambiguous. The CDR3 spans 14 residues. Trimming shortened V by 5 bases and J by 1 base, and 10 bases separated the two germline ends. Germline V gene sequence: CDR1 SGDLS, CDR2 YYNGEE.

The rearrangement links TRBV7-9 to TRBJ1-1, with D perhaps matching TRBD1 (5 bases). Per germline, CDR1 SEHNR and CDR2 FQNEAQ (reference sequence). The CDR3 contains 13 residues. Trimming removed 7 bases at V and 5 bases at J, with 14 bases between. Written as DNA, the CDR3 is TGTGCCAGCACCAAACCAGGGTGGACTGAAGCTTTCTTT. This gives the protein CASTKPGWTEAFF. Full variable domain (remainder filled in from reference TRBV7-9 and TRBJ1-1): DTGVSQNPRHKITKRGQNVTFRCDPISEHNRLYWYRQTLGQGPEFLTYFQNEAQLEKSRLLSDRFSAERPKGSFSTLEIQRTEQGDSAMYLCASTKPGWTEAFFGQGTRLTVV.

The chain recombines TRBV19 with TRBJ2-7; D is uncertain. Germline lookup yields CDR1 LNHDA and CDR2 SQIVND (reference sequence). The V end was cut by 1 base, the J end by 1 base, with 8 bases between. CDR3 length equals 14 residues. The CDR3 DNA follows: TGTGCCAGTAGTATAGCGCTAGAATCCTACGAGCAGTACTTC. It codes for CASSIALESYEQYF. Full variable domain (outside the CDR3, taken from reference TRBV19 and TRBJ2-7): DGGITQSPKYLFRKEGQNVTLSCEQNLNHDAMYWYRQDPGQGLRLIYYSQIVNDFQKGDIAEGYSVSREKKESFPLTVTSAQKNPTAFYLCASSIALESYEQYFGPGTRLTVT.

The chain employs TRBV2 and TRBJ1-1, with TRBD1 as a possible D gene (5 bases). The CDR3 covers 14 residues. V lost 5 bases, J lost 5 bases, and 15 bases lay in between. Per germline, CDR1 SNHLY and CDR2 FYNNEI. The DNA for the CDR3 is TGTGCCAGCAGTTTAGCCGGGACGACGACTGAAGCTTTCTTT. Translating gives CASSLAGTTTEAFF.

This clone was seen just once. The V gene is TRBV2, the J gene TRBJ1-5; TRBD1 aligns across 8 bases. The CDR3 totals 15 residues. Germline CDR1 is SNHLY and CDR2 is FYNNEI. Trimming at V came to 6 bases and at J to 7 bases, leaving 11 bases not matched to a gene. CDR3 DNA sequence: TGTGCCAGCAGAATATTCGGACAGGGTGGACAGCCCCAGCATTTT. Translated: CASRIFGQGGQPQHF.

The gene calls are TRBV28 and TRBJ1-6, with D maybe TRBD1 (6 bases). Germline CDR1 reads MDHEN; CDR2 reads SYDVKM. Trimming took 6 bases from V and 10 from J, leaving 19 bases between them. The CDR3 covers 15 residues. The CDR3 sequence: CASSYPGGRGSPLHF. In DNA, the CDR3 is TGTGCCAGCAGCTATCCCGGGGGGCGAGGATCACCCCTCCACTTT.

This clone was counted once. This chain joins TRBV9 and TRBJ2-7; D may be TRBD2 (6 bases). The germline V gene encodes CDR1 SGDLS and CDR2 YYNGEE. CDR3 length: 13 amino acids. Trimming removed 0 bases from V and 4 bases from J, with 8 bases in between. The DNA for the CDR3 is TGTGCCAGCAGCGTAGGGGACTTTTACGAGCAGTACTTC. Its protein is CASSVGDFYEQYF.

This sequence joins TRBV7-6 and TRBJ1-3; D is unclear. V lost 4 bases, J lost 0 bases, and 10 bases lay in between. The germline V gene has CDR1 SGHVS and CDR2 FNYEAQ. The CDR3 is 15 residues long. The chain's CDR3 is CASSYGWSSGNTIYF. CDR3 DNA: TGTGCCAGCAGCTATGGCTGGAGCTCTGGAAACACCATATATTTT.

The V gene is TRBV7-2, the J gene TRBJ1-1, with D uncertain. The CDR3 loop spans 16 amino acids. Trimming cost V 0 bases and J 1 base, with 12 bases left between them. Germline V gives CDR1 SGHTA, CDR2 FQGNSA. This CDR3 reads CASSLAPGSWNTEAFF. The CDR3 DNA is TGTGCCAGCAGCTTAGCACCCGGGTCGTGGAACACTGAAGCTTTCTTT.

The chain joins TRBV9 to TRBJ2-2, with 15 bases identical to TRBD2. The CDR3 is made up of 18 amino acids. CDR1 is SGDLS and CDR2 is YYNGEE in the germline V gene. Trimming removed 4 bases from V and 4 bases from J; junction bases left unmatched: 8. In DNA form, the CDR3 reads TGTGCCAGCAGCTTCGGGACTAGCGGGGGGTTTGCCACCGGGGAGCTGTTTTTT. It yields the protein CASSFGTSGGFATGELFF.

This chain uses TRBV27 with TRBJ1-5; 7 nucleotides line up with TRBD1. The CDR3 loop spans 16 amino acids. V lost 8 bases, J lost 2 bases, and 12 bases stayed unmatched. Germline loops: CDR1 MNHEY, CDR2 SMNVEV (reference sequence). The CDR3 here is CASFQGGDQGNQPQHF. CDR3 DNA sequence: TGTGCCAGCTTTCAGGGGGGAGACCAAGGCAATCAGCCCCAGCATTTT.

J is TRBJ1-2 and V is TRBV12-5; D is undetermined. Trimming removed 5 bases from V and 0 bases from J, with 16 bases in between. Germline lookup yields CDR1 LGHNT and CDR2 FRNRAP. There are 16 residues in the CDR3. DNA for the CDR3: TGTGCTAGTGGTCCCGGTACCCGACTTTCTAACTATGGCTACACCTTC. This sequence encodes CASGPGTRLSNYGYTF. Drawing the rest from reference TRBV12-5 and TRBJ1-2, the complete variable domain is DARVTQTPRHKVTEMGQEVTMRCQPILGHNTVFWYRQTMMQGLELLAYFRNRAPLDDSGMPKDRFSAEMPDATLATLKIQPSEPRDSAVYFCASGPGTRLSNYGYTFGSGTRLTVV.

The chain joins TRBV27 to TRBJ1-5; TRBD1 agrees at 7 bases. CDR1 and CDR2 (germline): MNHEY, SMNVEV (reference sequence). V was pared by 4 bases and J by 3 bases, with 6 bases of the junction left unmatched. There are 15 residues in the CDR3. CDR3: CASSSEGAFNQPQHF. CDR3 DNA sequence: TGTGCCAGCAGTTCCGAGGGGGCTTTCAATCAGCCCCAGCATTTT.

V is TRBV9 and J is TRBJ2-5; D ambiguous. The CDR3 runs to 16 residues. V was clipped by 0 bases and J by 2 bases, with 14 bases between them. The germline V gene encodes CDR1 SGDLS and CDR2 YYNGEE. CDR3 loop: CASSVGNRASQETQYF. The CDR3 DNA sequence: TGTGCCAGCAGCGTAGGAAATCGGGCTTCTCAAGAGACCCAGTACTTC.

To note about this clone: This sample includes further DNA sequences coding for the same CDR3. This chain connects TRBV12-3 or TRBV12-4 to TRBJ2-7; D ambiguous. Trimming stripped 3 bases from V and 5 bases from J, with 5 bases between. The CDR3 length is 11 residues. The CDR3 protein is CASSFSDEQYF. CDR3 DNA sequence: TGTGCCAGCAGTTTTTCCGACGAGCAGTACTTC.

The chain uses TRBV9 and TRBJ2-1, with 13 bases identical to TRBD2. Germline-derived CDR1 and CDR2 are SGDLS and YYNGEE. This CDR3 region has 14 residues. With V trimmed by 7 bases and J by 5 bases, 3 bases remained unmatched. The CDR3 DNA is TGTGCCAGCTCGACTAGCGGGGGGAACAATGAGCAGTTCTTC. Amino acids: CASSTSGGNNEQFF.

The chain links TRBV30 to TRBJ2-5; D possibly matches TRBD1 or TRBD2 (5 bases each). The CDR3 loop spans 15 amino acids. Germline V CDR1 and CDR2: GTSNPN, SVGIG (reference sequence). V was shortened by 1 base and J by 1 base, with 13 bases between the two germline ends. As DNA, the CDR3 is TGTGCCTGGAGTGAGACCACGGGACCCCAAGAGACCCAGTACTTC. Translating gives CAWSETTGPQETQYF.

The CDR3 sequence is CASDPRVNTEAFF. CDR3 DNA sequence: TGTGCCAGCGACCCCCGGGTGAACACTGAAGCTTTCTTT. The J gene is TRBJ1-1, the V gene TRBV2; the D is unclear. The germline V gene has CDR1 SNHLY and CDR2 FYNNEI. V was shortened by 8 bases and J by 0 bases, with 10 bases between the two germline ends. The CDR3 is 13 residues long.

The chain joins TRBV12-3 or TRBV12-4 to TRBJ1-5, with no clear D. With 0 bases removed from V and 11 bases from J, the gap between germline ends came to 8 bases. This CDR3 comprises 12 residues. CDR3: CASSLARRTQHF. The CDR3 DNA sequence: TGTGCCAGCAGTTTAGCGCGGAGGACCCAGCATTTT.

The CDR3 DNA reads TGTGCCAGCAGCCAAGGTCAGAAAAACATTCAGTACTTC. Translation: CASSQGQKNIQYF. The V gene is TRBV3-1 (or the pseudogene TRBV3-2), the J gene TRBJ2-4; D is undetermined. The V gene's germline CDR1 is LGHDT and CDR2 YNNKEL (reference sequence). This CDR3 has 13 residues. Trimming took 1 base from V and 4 from J, leaving 5 bases between them.

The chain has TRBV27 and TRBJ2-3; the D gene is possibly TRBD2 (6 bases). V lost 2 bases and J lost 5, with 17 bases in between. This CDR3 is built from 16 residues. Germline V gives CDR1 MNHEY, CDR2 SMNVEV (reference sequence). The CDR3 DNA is TGTGCCAGCAGTTTAATTGTTCCCCTGGGGGGAGATACGCAGTATTTT. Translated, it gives CASSLIVPLGGDTQYF.

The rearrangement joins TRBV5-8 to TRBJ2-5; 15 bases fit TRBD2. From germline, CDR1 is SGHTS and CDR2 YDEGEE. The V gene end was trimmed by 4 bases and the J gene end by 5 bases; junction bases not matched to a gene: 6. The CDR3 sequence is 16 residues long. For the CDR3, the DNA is TGTGCCAGCAGCCCTGGACTAGCGGGGGGGCAGGAGACCCAGTACTTC. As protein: CASSPGLAGGQETQYF.

CDR3 region: CASSLRGSGQETQYF. DNA of the CDR3: TGCGCCAGCAGCTTGAGAGGGAGCGGGCAAGAGACCCAGTACTTC. V usage is TRBV5-1 and J usage is TRBJ2-5, with D perhaps matching TRBD2 (6 bases). V was trimmed by 1 base and J by 2 bases, leaving 12 bases between them. The CDR3 totals 15 residues. Germline V lookup: CDR1 SGHRS, CDR2 YFSETQ.

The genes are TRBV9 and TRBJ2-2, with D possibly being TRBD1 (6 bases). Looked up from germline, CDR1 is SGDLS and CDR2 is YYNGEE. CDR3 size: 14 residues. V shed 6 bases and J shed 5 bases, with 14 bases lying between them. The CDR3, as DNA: TGTGCCAGCAAACGGGACACCCTAACCGGGGAGCTGTTTTTT. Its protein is CASKRDTLTGELFF.

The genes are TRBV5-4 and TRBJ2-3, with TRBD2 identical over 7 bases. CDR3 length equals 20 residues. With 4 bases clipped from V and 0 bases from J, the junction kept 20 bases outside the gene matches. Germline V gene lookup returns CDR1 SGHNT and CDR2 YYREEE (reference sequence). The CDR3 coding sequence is TGTGCCAGCAGCACTCCTTCCGGGGGGTCTTATATTACTAGCACAGATACGCAGTATTTT. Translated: CASSTPSGGSYITSTDTQYF. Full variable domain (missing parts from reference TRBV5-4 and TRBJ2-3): ETGVTQSPTHLIKTRGQQVTLRCSSQSGHNTVSWYQQALGQGPQFIFQYYREEENGRGNFPPRFSGLQFPNYSSELNVNALELDDSALYLCASSTPSGGSYITSTDTQYFGPGTRLTVL.

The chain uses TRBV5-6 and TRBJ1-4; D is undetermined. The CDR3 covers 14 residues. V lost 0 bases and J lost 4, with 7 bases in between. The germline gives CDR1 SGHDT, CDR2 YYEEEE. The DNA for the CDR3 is TGTGCCAGCAGCTTGGACGGCCGTAATGAAAAACTGTTTTTT. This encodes CASSLDGRNEKLFF.

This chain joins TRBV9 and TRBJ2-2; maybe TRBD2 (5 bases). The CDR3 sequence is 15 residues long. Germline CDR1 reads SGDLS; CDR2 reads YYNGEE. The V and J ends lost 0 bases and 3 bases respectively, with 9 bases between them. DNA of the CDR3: TGTGCCAGCAGCGTAGGGGAGAGGGACACCGGGGAGCTGTTTTTT. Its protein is CASSVGERDTGELFF.

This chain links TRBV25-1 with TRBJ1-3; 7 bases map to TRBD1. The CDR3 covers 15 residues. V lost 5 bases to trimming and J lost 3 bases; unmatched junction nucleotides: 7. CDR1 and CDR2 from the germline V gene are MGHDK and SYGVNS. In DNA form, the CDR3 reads TGTGCCAGCAGTCGAGGGGGCGCGAATGGAAACACCATATATTTT. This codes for CASSRGGANGNTIYF.

The CDR3 sequence is CASSLIVGGGGSETQYF. The CDR3 DNA follows: TGCGCCAGCAGCTTGATAGTCGGCGGCGGGGGGTCGGAGACCCAGTACTTC. The chain carries TRBV5-1 and TRBJ2-5, with 8 bases aligning to TRBD2. The CDR3 is made up of 17 amino acids. The V and J ends lost 1 base and 5 bases, in that order; junction bases with no gene match: 13. Germline-derived CDR1 and CDR2 are SGHRS and YFSETQ.

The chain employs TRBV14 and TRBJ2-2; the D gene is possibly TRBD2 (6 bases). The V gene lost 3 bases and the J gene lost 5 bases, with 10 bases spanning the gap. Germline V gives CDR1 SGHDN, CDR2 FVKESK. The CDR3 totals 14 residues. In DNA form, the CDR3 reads TGTGCCAGCAGCCACGGACTAAAAACCGGGGAGCTGTTTTTT. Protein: CASSHGLKTGELFF.